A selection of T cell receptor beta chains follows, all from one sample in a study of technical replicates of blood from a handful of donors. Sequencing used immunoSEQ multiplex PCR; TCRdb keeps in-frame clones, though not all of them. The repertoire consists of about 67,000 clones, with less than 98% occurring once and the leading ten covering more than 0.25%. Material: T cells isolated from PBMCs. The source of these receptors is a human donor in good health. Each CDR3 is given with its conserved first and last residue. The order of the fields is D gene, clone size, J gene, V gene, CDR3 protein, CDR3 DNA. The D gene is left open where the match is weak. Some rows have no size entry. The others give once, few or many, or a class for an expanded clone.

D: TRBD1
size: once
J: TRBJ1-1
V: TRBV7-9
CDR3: CASSYPTGQRPEAFF
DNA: TGTGCCAGCAGCTACCCGACAGGGCAGCGTCCTGAAGCTTTCTTT

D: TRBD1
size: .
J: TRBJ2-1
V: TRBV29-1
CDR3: CSVEGTGYYNEQFF
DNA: TGCAGCGTTGAGGGGACAGGGTATTACAATGAGCAGTTCTTC

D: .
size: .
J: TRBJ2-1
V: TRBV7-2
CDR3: CASIKDYTYNEQFF
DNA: TGTGCCAGCATCAAGGACTACACCTACAATGAGCAGTTCTTC

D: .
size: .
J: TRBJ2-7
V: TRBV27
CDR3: CASRPGSVYEQYF
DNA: TGTGCCAGCAGGCCCGGGAGTGTCTACGAGCAGTACTTC

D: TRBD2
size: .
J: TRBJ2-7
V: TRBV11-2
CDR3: CASRLSGRRDEQYF
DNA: TGTGCCAGCAGGCTTAGCGGGAGAAGGGACGAGCAGTACTTC

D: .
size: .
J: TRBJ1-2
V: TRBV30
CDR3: CAWSFGQGWGYTF
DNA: TGTGCCTGGAGTTTCGGGCAGGGTTGGGGCTACACCTTC

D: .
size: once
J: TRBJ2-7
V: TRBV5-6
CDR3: CASSLGGYSYEQYF
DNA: TGTGCCAGCAGCTTGGGAGGTTACTCCTACGAGCAGTACTTC

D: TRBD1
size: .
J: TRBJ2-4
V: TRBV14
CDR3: CASSQDGWGQKNIQYF
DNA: TGTGCCAGCAGCCAAGATGGATGGGGACAGAAAAACATTCAGTACTTC

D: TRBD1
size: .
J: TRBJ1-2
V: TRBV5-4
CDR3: CASSDPGQGPYGYTF
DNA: TGTGCCAGCAGCGACCCGGGACAGGGGCCCTATGGCTACACCTTC

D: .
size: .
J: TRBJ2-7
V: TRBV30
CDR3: CAWSLGQYPLEQYF
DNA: TGTGCCTGGAGTCTGGGCCAGTATCCCCTCGAGCAGTACTTC

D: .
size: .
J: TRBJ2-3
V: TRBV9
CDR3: CASSVLAAYTDTQYF
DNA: TGTGCCAGCAGCGTCTTAGCAGCCTACACAGATACGCAGTATTTT

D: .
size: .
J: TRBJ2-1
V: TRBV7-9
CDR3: CASSLEGGTYNEQFF
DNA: TGTGCCAGCAGCTTAGAGGGGGGGACCTACAATGAGCAGTTCTTC

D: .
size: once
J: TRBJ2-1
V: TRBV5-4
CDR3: CATMRESYNEQFF
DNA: TGTGCTACCATGAGGGAGTCCTACAATGAGCAGTTCTTC

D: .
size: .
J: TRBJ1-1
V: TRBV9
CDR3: CASSVWDAMTGNTEAFF
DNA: TGTGCCAGCAGCGTATGGGACGCCATGACAGGGAACACTGAAGCTTTCTTT

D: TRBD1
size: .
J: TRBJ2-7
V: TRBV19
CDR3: CASSPGTGGYEQYF
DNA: TGTGCCAGTTCCCCCGGGACAGGGGGTTACGAGCAGTACTTC

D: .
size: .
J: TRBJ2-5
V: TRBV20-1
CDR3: CSASGEETQYF
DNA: TGCAGTGCTAGCGGGGAAGAGACCCAGTACTTC

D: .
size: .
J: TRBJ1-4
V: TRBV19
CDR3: CASSVTAVQEKLFF
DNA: TGTGCCAGTAGTGTAACGGCAGTACAGGAAAAACTGTTTTTT

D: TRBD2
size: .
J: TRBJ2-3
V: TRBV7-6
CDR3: CASSAALAGGYTDTQYF
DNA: TGTGCCAGCAGCGCGGCGTTAGCGGGAGGATACACAGATACGCAGTATTTT

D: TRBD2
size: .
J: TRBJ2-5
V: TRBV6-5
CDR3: CASSDSLAAKTQYF
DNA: TGTGCCAGCAGCGATAGCCTAGCGGCAAAGACCCAGTACTTC

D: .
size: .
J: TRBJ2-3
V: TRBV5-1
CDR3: CASSLRKGGTDTQYF
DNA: TGCGCCAGCAGCTTGAGAAAGGGGGGGACAGATACGCAGTATTTT

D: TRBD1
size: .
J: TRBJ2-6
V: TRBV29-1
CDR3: CSASTGAGANVLTF
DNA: TGCAGCGCATCGACAGGGGCTGGGGCCAACGTCCTGACTTTC

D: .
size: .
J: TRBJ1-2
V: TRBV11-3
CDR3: CASSFNRNYGYTF
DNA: TGTGCCAGCAGCTTCAACAGAAACTATGGCTACACCTTC

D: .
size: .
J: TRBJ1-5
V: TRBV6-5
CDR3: CASSSTGFGNQPQHF
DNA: TGTGCCAGCAGTTCTACAGGGTTCGGCAATCAGCCCCAGCATTTT

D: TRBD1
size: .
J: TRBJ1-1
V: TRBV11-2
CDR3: CASSSIRDRGANTEAFF
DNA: TGTGCCAGCAGCTCAATCAGGGACAGGGGGGCTAACACTGAAGCTTTCTTT

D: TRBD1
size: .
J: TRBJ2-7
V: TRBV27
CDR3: CASSLGQGVYEQYF
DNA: TGTGCCAGCAGTTTAGGTCAGGGGGTATACGAGCAGTACTTC

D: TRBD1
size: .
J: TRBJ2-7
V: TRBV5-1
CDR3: CASSKTGAAYEQYF
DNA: TGCGCCAGCAGCAAGACAGGGGCCGCCTACGAGCAGTACTTC

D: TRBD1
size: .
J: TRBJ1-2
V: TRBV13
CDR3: CASSLRQGGGYTF
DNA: TGTGCCAGCAGCTTACGACAGGGAGGTGGCTACACCTTC

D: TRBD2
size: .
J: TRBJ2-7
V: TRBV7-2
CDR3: CASSITSGMATYEQYF
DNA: TGTGCCAGCAGCATCACTAGCGGGATGGCGACCTACGAGCAGTACTTC

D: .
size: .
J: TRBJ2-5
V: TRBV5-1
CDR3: CASSFAVGGPEETQYF
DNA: TGCGCCAGCAGCTTTGCGGTAGGAGGACCTGAAGAGACCCAGTACTTC

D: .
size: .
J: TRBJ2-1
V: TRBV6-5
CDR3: CASSYGLVEGNEQFF
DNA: TGTGCCAGCAGTTACGGGTTAGTAGAGGGCAATGAGCAGTTCTTC

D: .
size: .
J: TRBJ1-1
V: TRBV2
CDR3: CASIPSWDSEAFF
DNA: TGTGCCAGCATCCCCTCCTGGGACTCGGAAGCTTTCTTT

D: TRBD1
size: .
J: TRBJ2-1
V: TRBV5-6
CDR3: CASSLDRGSLSYNEQFF
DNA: TGTGCCAGCAGCTTGGACAGGGGCAGCCTCTCCTACAATGAGCAGTTCTTC

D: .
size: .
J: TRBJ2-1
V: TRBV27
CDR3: CASSLDSSYNEQFF
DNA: TGTGCCAGCAGTTTGGACAGCTCCTACAATGAGCAGTTCTTC

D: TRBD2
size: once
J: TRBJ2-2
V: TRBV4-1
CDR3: CASSQRLAGYNTGELFF
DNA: TGCGCCAGCAGCCAGAGACTAGCGGGATATAACACCGGGGAGCTGTTTTTT

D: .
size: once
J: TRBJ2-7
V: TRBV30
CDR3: CAWSKGAVYEQYF
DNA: TGTGCCTGGAGTAAAGGGGCTGTGTACGAGCAGTACTTC

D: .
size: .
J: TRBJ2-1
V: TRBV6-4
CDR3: CASSDDRSSYNEQFF
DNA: TGTGCCAGCAGTGACGATAGGAGCTCCTACAATGAGCAGTTCTTC

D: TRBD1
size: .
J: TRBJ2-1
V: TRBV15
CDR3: CATSRVGTGANEQFF
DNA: TGTGCCACCAGCAGAGTCGGGACAGGGGCCAATGAGCAGTTCTTC

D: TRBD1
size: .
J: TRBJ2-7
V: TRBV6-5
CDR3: CASSASGTGSEQYF
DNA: TGTGCCAGCAGTGCCTCCGGGACAGGGAGCGAGCAGTACTTC

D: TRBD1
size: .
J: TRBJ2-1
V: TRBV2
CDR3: CASSTGTGGGRGNEQFF
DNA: TGTGCCAGCAGCACCGGGACAGGGGGCGGTCGGGGCAATGAGCAGTTCTTC

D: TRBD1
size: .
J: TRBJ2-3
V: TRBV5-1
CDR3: CASSGGSTDTQYF
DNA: TGCGCCAGTTCAGGGGGAAGCACAGATACGCAGTATTTT

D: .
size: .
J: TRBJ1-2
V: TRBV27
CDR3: CASSPGGGTYGYTF
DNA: TGTGCCAGCAGTCCAGGCGGGGGGACCTATGGCTACACCTTC

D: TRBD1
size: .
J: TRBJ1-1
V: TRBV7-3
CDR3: CASSRDRVTEAFF
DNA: TGTGCCAGCAGCCGCGACAGGGTGACTGAAGCTTTCTTT

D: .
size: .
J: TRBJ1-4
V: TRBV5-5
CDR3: CASSPTGSLEKLFF
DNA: TGTGCCAGCAGCCCCACAGGGTCGTTAGAAAAACTGTTTTTT

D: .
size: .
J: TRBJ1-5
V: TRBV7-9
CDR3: CASSPQGVQPQHF
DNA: TGTGCCAGCAGCCCACAGGGAGTCCAGCCCCAGCATTTT

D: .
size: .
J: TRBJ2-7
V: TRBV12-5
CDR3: CASGLLGHYEQYF
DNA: TGTGCTAGTGGTTTGTTGGGACACTACGAGCAGTACTTC

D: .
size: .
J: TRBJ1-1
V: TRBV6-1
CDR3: CASSAVSNTEAFF
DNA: TGTGCCAGCAGTGCCGTCTCGAACACTGAAGCTTTCTTT

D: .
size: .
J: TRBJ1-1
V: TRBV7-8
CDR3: CASSLEALNTEAFF
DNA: TGTGCCAGCAGCCTCGAAGCTTTGAACACTGAAGCTTTCTTT

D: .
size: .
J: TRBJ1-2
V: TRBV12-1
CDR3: CASSWGHAGYTF
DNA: TGTGCCAGCAGCTGGGGACACGCTGGCTACACCTTC

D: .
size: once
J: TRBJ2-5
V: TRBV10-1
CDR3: CANFIDSGISETQYF
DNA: TGCGCCAATTTTATTGACTCAGGGATCTCAGAGACCCAGTACTTC